Listed below are T cell receptor beta chains from one sample, sequenced in a study of T cells in Graves' hyperthyroidism and ophthalmopathy. TCRdb re-called the multiplex PCR reads with MiXCR, one entry per CDR3 protein. The sample records fewer than 500,000 distinct CDR3 sequences, 13% to 15% being singletons. Material: blood. Receptors were obtained from a woman younger than 45 with Graves' ophthalmopathy. The CDR3 runs from the conserved cysteine through the conserved F or W.

CDR3aa: CASSTHSGSGADTQYF
v_gene: TRBV7-2
j_gene: TRBJ2-3

CDR3aa: CASSQRGGVSGSYPYTDTQYF
v_gene: TRBV7-2
j_gene: TRBJ2-3

CDR3aa: CASSVVSDPDPGELFF
v_gene: TRBV9
j_gene: TRBJ2-2

CDR3aa: CASTVAGGPKTQYF
v_gene: TRBV2
j_gene: TRBJ2-5

CDR3aa: CASSLGGLFNVPHEQYF
v_gene: TRBV5-5
j_gene: TRBJ2-7

CDR3aa: CASRLTGNNEQFF
v_gene: TRBV28
j_gene: TRBJ2-1

CDR3aa: CASSRDSPDTQYF
v_gene: TRBV7-9
j_gene: TRBJ2-3

CDR3aa: CASSLEDNLNSPLHF
v_gene: TRBV5-6
j_gene: TRBJ1-6

CDR3aa: CSARVIGQGIDNQPQHF
v_gene: TRBV20-1
j_gene: TRBJ1-5

CDR3aa: CSARTGGTGELFF
v_gene: TRBV20-1
j_gene: TRBJ2-2

CDR3aa: CSARLAGGTDTQYF
v_gene: TRBV20-1
j_gene: TRBJ2-3

CDR3aa: CASSSKQGAGSPLHF
v_gene: TRBV14
j_gene: TRBJ1-6

CDR3aa: CTSSSGTEAFF
v_gene: TRBV6-1
j_gene: TRBJ1-1

CDR3aa: CSVEHRDSAQETQYF
v_gene: TRBV29-1
j_gene: TRBJ2-5

CDR3aa: CSVAGSARETQYF
v_gene: TRBV29-1
j_gene: TRBJ2-5

CDR3aa: CASSPQSSGNTIYF
v_gene: TRBV7-9
j_gene: TRBJ1-3

CDR3aa: CASSFWDRNTGELFF
v_gene: TRBV28
j_gene: TRBJ2-2

CDR3aa: CASHPAATNQPQHF
v_gene: TRBV6-1
j_gene: TRBJ1-5

CDR3aa: CASSFFGDSYEQYF
v_gene: TRBV28
j_gene: TRBJ2-7

CDR3aa: CASSWGGTNTGELFF
v_gene: TRBV12-3/TRBV12-4
j_gene: TRBJ2-2

CDR3aa: CASSPGGANEQFF
v_gene: TRBV7-3
j_gene: TRBJ2-1

CDR3aa: CSASGEPDVETQYF
v_gene: TRBV20-1
j_gene: TRBJ2-5

CDR3aa: CASSPGTSGTVEETQYF
v_gene: TRBV9
j_gene: TRBJ2-5

CDR3aa: CSVDREGTDTQYF
v_gene: TRBV29-1
j_gene: TRBJ2-3

CDR3aa: CASSDRARTEAFF
v_gene: TRBV18
j_gene: TRBJ1-1

CDR3aa: CASSPPTGGGKLFF
v_gene: TRBV18
j_gene: TRBJ1-4

CDR3aa: CASMAGPFQGETQYF
v_gene: TRBV9
j_gene: TRBJ2-5

CDR3aa: CAISAGRVLVNEQFF
v_gene: TRBV10-3
j_gene: TRBJ2-1

CDR3aa: CASSYSWSSNTEAFF
v_gene: TRBV6-5
j_gene: TRBJ1-1

CDR3aa: CASRSPARGLGTEAFF
v_gene: TRBV6-1
j_gene: TRBJ1-1

CDR3aa: CASRGDSNTGELFF
v_gene: TRBV12-5
j_gene: TRBJ2-2

CDR3aa: CASRTETYGYTF
v_gene: TRBV28
j_gene: TRBJ1-2

CDR3aa: CASSPIIVLAGKNYEQYF
v_gene: TRBV27
j_gene: TRBJ2-7

CDR3aa: CSARRTNQETQYF
v_gene: TRBV20-1
j_gene: TRBJ2-5

CDR3aa: CASRRGEQPEAFF
v_gene: TRBV12-3/TRBV12-4
j_gene: TRBJ1-1

CDR3aa: CASSVQGNTIYF
v_gene: TRBV7-6
j_gene: TRBJ1-3

CDR3aa: CASSLFFGTSYNEQFF
v_gene: TRBV7-8
j_gene: TRBJ2-1

CDR3aa: CASSPITENEQFF
v_gene: TRBV7-8
j_gene: TRBJ2-1

CDR3aa: CASSPSLIDRGRFNEQFF
v_gene: TRBV12-3/TRBV12-4
j_gene: TRBJ2-1

CDR3aa: CASSFQPNEQFF
v_gene: TRBV28
j_gene: TRBJ2-1

CDR3aa: CSARDPLSTDTQYF
v_gene: TRBV20-1
j_gene: TRBJ2-3

CDR3aa: CASSERSGFEKLFF
v_gene: TRBV2
j_gene: TRBJ1-4

CDR3aa: CASTSLGQAGYEQYF
v_gene: TRBV5-6
j_gene: TRBJ2-7

CDR3aa: CASTSSGGANEQFF
v_gene: TRBV2
j_gene: TRBJ2-1

CDR3aa: CASSLAFSRQRNTEAFF
v_gene: TRBV11-2
j_gene: TRBJ1-1

CDR3aa: CASRSDGESNTGELFF
v_gene: TRBV7-8
j_gene: TRBJ2-2

CDR3aa: CASSVWGGEQYF
v_gene: TRBV9
j_gene: TRBJ2-7

CDR3aa: CASTYSGGVDTQYF
v_gene: TRBV6-2/TRBV6-3
j_gene: TRBJ2-3

CDR3aa: CASSPGTANYGYTF
v_gene: TRBV18
j_gene: TRBJ1-2